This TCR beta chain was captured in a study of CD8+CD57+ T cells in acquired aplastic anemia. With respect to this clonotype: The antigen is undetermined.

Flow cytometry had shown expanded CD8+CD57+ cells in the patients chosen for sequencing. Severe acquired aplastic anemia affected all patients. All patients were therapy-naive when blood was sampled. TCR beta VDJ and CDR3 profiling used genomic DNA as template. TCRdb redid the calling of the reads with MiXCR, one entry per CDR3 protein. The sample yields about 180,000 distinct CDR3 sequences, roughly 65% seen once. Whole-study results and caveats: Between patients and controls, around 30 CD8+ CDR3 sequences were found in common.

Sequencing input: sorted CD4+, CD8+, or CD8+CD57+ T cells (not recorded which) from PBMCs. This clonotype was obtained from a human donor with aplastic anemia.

Here the CDR3 reads CATSDSTPGQLNEQFF. The CDR3 nucleotides are TGTGCCACCAGTGACTCCACCCCGGGACAACTCAATGAGCAGTTCTTC. This chain joins TRBV24-1 and TRBJ2-1, with D perhaps matching TRBD1 (6 bases). Germline values: CDR1 KGHDR, CDR2 SFDVKD. The CDR3 is 16 amino acids. V lost 4 bases, J lost 6 bases, and 18 bases lay in between.